The 12 T cell receptor beta chains in this list originate from one sample, sequenced in a study of OX40 agonist ivuxolimab in advanced cancers. Sequencing was performed with immunoSEQ multiplex PCR; in TCRdb, only in-frame clones are kept and a portion is missing. The sample yields about 20,000 clones, around 84% seen once. The sample here was CD4+ or CD8+ T cells sorted from blood, taken in a trial of the OX40 agonist ivuxolimab. The receptor source for this set is an adult with an advanced solid tumor such as melanoma, head and neck, liver or kidney cancer.

The J gene is TRBJ2-1, the V gene TRBV7-9; tentatively, D is TRBD1 (6 bases). Germline V gene lookup returns CDR1 SEHNR and CDR2 FQNEAQ (reference sequence). This CDR3 contains 15 residues. V was clipped by 7 bases and J by 4 bases, with 17 bases between them. CDR3 residues: CASIQTGLQYNEQFF. The CDR3 DNA sequence: TGTGCCAGCATCCAAACAGGGCTGCAGTACAATGAGCAGTTCTTC.

V gene TRBV2 combines with J gene TRBJ2-3; 11 nucleotides align to TRBD2. The CDR3 extends over 15 amino acids. The germline gives CDR1 SNHLY, CDR2 FYNNEI. The junction had 5 bases not matched to a gene; V was cut back by 5 bases and J by 4 bases. The CDR3, as DNA: TGTGCCAGCAGTTTTAGCGGGGGGGTAGCAGATACGCAGTATTTT. As protein: CASSFSGGVADTQYF.

This clone was counted only a few times. The chain employs TRBV28 and TRBJ1-2; a possible D gene is TRBD1 (6 bases). The CDR3 totals 15 residues. Between the trimmed V and J ends, which lost 7 bases and 1 base, there was a span of 16 bases. Germline CDR1 reads MDHEN; CDR2 reads SYDVKM. CDR3 DNA: TGTGCCAGCACCTTGGGGGCCGAAATTAACTATGGCTACACCTTC. Its protein product is CASTLGAEINYGYTF.

This chain uses TRBV30 with TRBJ2-2; D possibly corresponds to TRBD1 (6 bases). Trimming stripped 1 base from V and 1 base from J, with 10 bases between. Per the germline V gene, CDR1 is GTSNPN and CDR2 is SVGIG (reference sequence). The CDR3 loop spans 15 amino acids. The DNA for the CDR3 is TGTGCCTGGAGTGGTACGACAGGGAACACCGGGGAGCTGTTTTTT. The encoded protein is CAWSGTTGNTGELFF.

The chain uses TRBV13 and TRBJ2-7, with D maybe TRBD2 (6 bases). The CDR3 runs to 13 residues. V lost 5 bases to trimming and J lost 2 bases, with 10 bases between them. Germline CDR1 is PRHDT and CDR2 is FYEKMQ (reference sequence). CDR3 sequence reads: CASSQGLPYEQYF. CDR3 bases: TGTGCCAGCAGCCAGGGACTGCCCTACGAGCAGTACTTC.

The CDR3, as DNA: TGTGCCAGCAGCGGGGGACCGATCTACGAGCAGTACTTC. This codes for CASSGGPIYEQYF. The chain carries TRBV11-2 and TRBJ2-7; D might be TRBD1 or TRBD2, each matching 5 bases. This CDR3 region has 13 residues. The V end was cut by 5 bases, the J end by 3 bases, with 11 bases between. Germline CDR1 is SGHAT and CDR2 is FQNNGV.

This rearrangement joins TRBV7-9 to TRBJ2-3; TRBD1 is a possible D gene (6 bases). In germline, CDR1 is SEHNR, CDR2 FQNEAQ (reference sequence). This CDR3 spans 18 amino acids. V dropped 2 bases and J dropped 2 bases, with 20 bases sitting between them. The DNA of the CDR3 is TGTGCCAGCAGCTTAACAGGGAACCCCCTCTTTATCACAGATACGCAGTATTTT. Encoded protein: CASSLTGNPLFITDTQYF.

J is TRBJ2-7 and V is TRBV11-2; D is undetermined. V lost 1 base, J lost 3 bases, and 7 bases lay in between. There are 13 residues in the CDR3. Germline values: CDR1 SGHAT, CDR2 FQNNGV. In DNA, the CDR3 is TGTGCCAGCAGCTTAGTCGTAGGCTACGAGCAGTACTTC. It codes for CASSLVVGYEQYF. Variable domain in full (rest from reference TRBV11-2 and TRBJ2-7): EAGVAQSPRYKIIEKRQSVAFWCNPISGHATLYWYQQILGQGPKLLIQFQNNGVVDDSQLPKDRFSAERLKGVDSTLKIQPAKLEDSAVYLCASSLVVGYEQYFGPGTRLTVT.

The chain carries TRBV10-2 and TRBJ1-4, with 8 bases matching TRBD1. Germline CDR1 is WSHSY and CDR2 is SAAADI. The CDR3 is made up of 14 amino acids. Trimming removed 0 bases from V and 6 bases from J; junction bases left unmatched: 0. This CDR3 is CASSESDRDEKLFF. The CDR3 region has the DNA TGCGCCAGCAGTGAGTCGGACAGGGATGAAAAACTGTTTTTT.

This clone has a single count. This chain uses TRBV6-5 with TRBJ1-2, with D possibly being TRBD1 (6 bases). Trimming shortened V by 9 bases and J by 4 bases, and 15 bases separated the two germline ends. CDR3 length equals 13 residues. In germline, CDR1 is MNHEY, CDR2 SVGAGI. CDR3: CASWGAAVYGYTF. In DNA form, the CDR3 reads TGTGCCAGTTGGGGGGCCGCTGTCTATGGCTACACCTTC.

The V call is TRBV11-2, the J call TRBJ2-1, with TRBD1 matching over 9 bases. CDR1 and CDR2 from the germline V gene are SGHAT and FQNNGV. The CDR3 totals 17 residues. V lost 2 bases and J lost 5; bases outside the gene matches: 10. The CDR3 DNA follows: TGTGCCAGCAGCTTAACTCGTTGGACAGGGGTAAACAATGAGCAGTTCTTC. It encodes CASSLTRWTGVNNEQFF. The full variable domain, completed using reference TRBV11-2 and TRBJ2-1, is EAGVAQSPRYKIIEKRQSVAFWCNPISGHATLYWYQQILGQGPKLLIQFQNNGVVDDSQLPKDRFSAERLKGVDSTLKIQPAKLEDSAVYLCASSLTRWTGVNNEQFFGPGTRLTVL.

This clone came up a few times. V and J are TRBV30 and TRBJ1-1; D unresolved. Germline-derived CDR1 and CDR2 are GTSNPN and SVGIG (reference sequence). V dropped 6 bases and J dropped 6 bases, with 8 bases sitting between them. This CDR3 has 10 residues. CDR3 amino acids: CACLRPEAFF. The CDR3 coding sequence is TGTGCCTGCTTAAGACCTGAAGCTTTCTTT.